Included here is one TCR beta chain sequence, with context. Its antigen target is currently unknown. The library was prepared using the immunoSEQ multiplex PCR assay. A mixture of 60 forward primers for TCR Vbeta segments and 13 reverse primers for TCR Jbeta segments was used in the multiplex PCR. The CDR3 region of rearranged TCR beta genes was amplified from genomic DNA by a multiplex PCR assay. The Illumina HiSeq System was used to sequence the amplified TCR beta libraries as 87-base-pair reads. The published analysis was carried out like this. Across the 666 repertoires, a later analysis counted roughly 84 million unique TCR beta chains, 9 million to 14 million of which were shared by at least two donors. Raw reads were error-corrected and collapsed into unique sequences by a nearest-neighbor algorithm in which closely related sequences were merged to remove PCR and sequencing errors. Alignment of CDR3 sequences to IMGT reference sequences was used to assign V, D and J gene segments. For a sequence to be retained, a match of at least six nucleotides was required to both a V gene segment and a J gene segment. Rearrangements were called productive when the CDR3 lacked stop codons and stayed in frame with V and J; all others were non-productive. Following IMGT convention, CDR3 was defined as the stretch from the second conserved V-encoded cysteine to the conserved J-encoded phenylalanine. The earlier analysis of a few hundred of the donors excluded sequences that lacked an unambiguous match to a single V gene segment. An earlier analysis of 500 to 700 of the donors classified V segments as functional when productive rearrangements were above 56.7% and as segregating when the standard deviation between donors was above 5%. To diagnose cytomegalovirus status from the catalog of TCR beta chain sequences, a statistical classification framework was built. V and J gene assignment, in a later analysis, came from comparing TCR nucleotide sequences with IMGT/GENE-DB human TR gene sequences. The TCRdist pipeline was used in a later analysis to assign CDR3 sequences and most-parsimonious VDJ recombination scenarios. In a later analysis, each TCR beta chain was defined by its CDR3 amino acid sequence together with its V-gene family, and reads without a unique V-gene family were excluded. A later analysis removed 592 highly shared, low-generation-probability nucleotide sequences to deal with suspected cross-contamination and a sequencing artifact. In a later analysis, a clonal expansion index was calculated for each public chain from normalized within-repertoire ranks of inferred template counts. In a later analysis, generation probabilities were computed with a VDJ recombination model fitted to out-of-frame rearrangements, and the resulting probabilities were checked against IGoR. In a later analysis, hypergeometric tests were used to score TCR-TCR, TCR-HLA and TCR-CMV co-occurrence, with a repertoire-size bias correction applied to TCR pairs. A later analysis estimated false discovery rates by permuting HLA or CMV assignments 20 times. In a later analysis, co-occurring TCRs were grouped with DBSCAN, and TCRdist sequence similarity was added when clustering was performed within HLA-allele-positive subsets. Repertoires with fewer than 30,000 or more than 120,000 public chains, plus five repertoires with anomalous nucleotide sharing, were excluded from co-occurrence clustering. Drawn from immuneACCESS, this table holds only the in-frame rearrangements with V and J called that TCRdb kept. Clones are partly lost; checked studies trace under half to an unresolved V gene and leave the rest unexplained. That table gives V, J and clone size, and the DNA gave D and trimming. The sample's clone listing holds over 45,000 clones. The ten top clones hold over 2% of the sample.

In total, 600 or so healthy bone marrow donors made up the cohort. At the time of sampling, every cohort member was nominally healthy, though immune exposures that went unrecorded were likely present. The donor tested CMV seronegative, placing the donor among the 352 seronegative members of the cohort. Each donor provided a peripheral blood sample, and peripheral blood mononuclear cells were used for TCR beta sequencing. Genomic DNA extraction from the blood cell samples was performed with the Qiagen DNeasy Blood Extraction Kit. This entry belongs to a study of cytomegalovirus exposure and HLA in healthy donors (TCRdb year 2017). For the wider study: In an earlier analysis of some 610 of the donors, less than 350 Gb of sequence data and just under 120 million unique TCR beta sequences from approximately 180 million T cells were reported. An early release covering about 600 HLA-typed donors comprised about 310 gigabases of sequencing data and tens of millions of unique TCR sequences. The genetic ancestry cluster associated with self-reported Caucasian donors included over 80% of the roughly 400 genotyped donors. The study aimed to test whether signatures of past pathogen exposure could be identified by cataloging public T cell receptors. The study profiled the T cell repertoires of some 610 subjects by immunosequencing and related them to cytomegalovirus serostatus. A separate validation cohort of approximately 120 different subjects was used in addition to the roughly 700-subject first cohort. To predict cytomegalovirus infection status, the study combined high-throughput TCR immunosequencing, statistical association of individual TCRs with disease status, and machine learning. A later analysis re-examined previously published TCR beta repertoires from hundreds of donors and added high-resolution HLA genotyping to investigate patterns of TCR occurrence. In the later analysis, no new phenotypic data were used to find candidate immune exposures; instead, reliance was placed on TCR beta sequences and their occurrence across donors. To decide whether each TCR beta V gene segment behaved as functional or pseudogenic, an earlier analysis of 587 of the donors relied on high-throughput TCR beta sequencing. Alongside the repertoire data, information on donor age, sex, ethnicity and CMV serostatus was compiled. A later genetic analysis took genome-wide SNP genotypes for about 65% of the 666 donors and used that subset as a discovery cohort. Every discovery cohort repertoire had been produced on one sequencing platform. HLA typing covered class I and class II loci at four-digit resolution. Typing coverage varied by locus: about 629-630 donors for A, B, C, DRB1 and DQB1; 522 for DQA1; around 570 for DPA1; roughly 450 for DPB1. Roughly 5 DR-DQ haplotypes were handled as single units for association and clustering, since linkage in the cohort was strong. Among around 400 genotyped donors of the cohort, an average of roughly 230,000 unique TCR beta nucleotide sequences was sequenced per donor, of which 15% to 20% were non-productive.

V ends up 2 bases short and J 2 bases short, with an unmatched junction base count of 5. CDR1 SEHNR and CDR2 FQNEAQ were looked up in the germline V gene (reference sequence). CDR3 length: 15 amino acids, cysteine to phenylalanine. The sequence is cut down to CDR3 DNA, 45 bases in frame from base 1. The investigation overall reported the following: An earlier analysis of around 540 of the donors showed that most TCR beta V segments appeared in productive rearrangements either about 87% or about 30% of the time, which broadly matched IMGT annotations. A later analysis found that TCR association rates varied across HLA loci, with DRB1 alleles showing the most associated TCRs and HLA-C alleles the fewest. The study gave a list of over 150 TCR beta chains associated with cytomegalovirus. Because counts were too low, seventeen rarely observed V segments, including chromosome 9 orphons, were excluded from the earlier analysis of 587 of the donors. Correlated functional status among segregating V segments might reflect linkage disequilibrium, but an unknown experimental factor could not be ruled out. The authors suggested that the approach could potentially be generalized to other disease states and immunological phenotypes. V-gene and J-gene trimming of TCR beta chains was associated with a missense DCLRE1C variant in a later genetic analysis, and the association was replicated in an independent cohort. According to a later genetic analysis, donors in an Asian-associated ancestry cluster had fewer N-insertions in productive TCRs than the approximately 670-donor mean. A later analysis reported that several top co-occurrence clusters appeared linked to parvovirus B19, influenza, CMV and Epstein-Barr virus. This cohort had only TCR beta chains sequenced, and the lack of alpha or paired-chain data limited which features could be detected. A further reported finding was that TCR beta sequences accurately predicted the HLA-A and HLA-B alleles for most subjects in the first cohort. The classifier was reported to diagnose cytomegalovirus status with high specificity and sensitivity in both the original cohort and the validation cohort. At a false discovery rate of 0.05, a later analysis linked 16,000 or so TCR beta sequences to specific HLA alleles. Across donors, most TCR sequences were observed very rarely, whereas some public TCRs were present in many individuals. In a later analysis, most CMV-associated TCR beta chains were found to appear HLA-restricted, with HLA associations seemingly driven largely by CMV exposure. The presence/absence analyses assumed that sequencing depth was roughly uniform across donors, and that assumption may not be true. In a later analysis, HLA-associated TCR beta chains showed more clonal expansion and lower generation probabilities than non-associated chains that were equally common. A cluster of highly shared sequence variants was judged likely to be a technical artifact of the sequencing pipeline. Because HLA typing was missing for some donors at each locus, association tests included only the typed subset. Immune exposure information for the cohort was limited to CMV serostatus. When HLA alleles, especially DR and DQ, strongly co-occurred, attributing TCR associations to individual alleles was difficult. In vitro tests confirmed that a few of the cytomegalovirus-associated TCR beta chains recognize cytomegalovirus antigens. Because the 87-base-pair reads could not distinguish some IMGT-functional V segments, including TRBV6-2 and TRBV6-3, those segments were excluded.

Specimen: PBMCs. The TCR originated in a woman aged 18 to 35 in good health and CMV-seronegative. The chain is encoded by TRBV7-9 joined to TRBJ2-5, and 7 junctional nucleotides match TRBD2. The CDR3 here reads CASSLQAGEQETQYF. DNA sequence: TGTGCCAGCAGCTTACAGGCGGGAGAACAAGAGACCCAGTACTTC.